The sequence of this T cell receptor beta chain was determined in a study of shared clonotypes between healthy human individuals. The germline V gene encodes CDR1 SGHAT and CDR2 FQNNGV. The CDR3 runs 17 residues. V shed 1 base, J shed 3 bases, and the junction held 7 bases outside the gene matches. The table came from immunoSEQ multiplex PCR; TCRdb's copy has only in-frame clones and leaves some out. The table lists about 1.5 million clones, 95% to 99% of them singletons. The specimen was naive CD4+ T cells sorted from blood. Subset indicated: CD45RA+ positively selected. This clonotype was obtained from a man aged 25-45 years in good health. This chain uses TRBV11-2 with TRBJ2-1; 9 bases fit TRBD2. The CDR3 region is CASSLGSGRWGYNEQFF. The CDR3 DNA follows: TGTGCCAGCAGCTTAGGAAGCGGGAGGTGGGGCTACAATGAGCAGTTCTTC.